What follows are 10 T cell receptor beta chains derived from one specimen sequenced in a study of blood T cell repertoires in COVID-19. Sequenced by immunoSEQ multiplex PCR; TCRdb stores in-frame clones only, minus some. The sample includes about 480,000 clones, about 90% seen only once; the top ten take roughly 1.8%. Sample: PBMCs or T cells enriched from blood (not recorded which). The receptors originated from a woman aged 18 to 35 with acute COVID-19.

The chain links TRBV7-9 to TRBJ1-1; perhaps TRBD1 as D (6 bases). From germline, CDR1 is SEHNR and CDR2 FQNEAQ (reference sequence). Trimming left V 4 bases short and J 0 bases short, with 12 bases between. The CDR3 extends over 15 amino acids. The CDR3 DNA follows: TGTGCCAGCAGCTATGCAGGACAGTTGAACACTGAAGCTTTCTTT. This codes for CASSYAGQLNTEAFF.

The chain carries TRBV29-1 and TRBJ1-2, with D tentatively TRBD1 (5 bases). With 1 base removed from V and 0 bases from J, the gap between germline ends came to 24 bases. CDR3 length equals 19 residues. Germline V CDR1 and CDR2: SQVTM, ANQGSEA. CDR3 loop: CSVEVVVRPPQGTNYGYTF. Here the CDR3 DNA reads TGCAGCGTTGAAGTAGTCGTCAGGCCCCCGCAGGGTACTAACTATGGCTACACCTTC.

DNA of the CDR3: TGTGCCAGCACAAAGGGACAGGGGTACACCGGGGAGCTGTTTTTT. Protein product: CASTKGQGYTGELFF. The chain is built from TRBV19 and TRBJ2-2, with TRBD1 matching over 10 bases. In germline, CDR1 is LNHDA, CDR2 SQIVND (reference sequence). The CDR3 length is 15 residues. The V gene end was trimmed by 9 bases and the J gene end by 3 bases; junction bases not matched to a gene: 7. Variable domain in full (rest from reference TRBV19 and TRBJ2-2): DGGITQSPKYLFRKEGQNVTLSCEQNLNHDAMYWYRQDPGQGLRLIYYSQIVNDFQKGDIAEGYSVSREKKESFPLTVTSAQKNPTAFYLCASTKGQGYTGELFFGEGSRLTVL.

This chain joins TRBV19 and TRBJ2-1, with TRBD1 matching 7 bases. Germline CDR1 is LNHDA and CDR2 is SQIVND (reference sequence). This CDR3 is 16 amino acids long. Germline trimming cut 2 bases from V and 4 bases from J; bases unmatched to any gene: 8. CDR3 nucleotides: TGTGCCAGTAGTATACGAAGGACAGGACGGTACAATGAGCAGTTCTTC. Translation: CASSIRRTGRYNEQFF.

A note on this clone: This specimen includes other DNA sequences encoding the same CDR3. This chain links TRBV6-5 with TRBJ1-1; D might be TRBD1 (5 bases). Germline CDR1 MNHEY, CDR2 SVGAGI. CDR3 length: 14 residues. V was trimmed by 3 bases and J by 1 base, leaving 9 bases between them. CDR3 in amino acids: CASSYGGTNTEAFF. For the CDR3, the DNA is TGTGCCAGCAGTTATGGAGGGACGAACACTGAAGCTTTCTTT.

The genes are TRBV7-6 and TRBJ2-2; tentatively, D is TRBD2 (6 bases). Trimming cost V 6 bases and J 1 base, with 12 bases left between them. The CDR3 spans 15 residues. Germline CDR1 reads SGHVS; CDR2 reads FNYEAQ. DNA of the CDR3: TGTGCCAGCAGTCAAACTAGCCGGAACACCGGGGAGCTGTTTTTT. Translated: CASSQTSRNTGELFF.

The DNA for the CDR3 is TGCAGCGTACACAGGGAAACTGAAGCTTTCTTT. This gives the protein CSVHRETEAFF. The chain has TRBV29-1 and TRBJ1-1, with D possibly matching TRBD1 (6 bases). Germline V lookup: CDR1 SQVTM, CDR2 ANQGSEA. The CDR3 runs to 11 residues. V lost 6 bases and J 5 bases, leaving 10 bases between the germline ends.

The chain is built from TRBV16 and TRBJ2-1; weak D call: TRBD1 (6 bases). The CDR3 spans 15 residues. V lost 2 bases and J lost 9, with 17 bases in between. CDR1 is KGHSY, CDR2 FQNENV, per germline. The CDR3 DNA follows: TGTGCCAGCAGCCAAAATCAGGGGAGTGGGATTGAGCAGTTCTTC. Its translation is CASSQNQGSGIEQFF.

V usage is TRBV28 and J usage is TRBJ2-3, with 10 nucleotides matching TRBD2. Per germline, CDR1 MDHEN and CDR2 SYDVKM. J gave up 4 bases and V 1 base, and 17 bases lay outside the gene matches. CDR3 size: 20 residues. The CDR3 bases are TGTGCCAGCAGTTTATTGGGCGTGAAGCGGGAGGGAGATTGGGCAGATACGCAGTATTTT. Translating it yields CASSLLGVKREGDWADTQYF.

Regarding this clone: One end of the junction is discordant with germline, which a read error may explain. The J gene is TRBJ2-7, the V gene TRBV5-4; TRBD2 matches at 11 bases. The CDR3 consists of 16 residues. CDR1 and CDR2 (germline): SGHNT, YYREEE (reference sequence). The CDR3 loop is CASSSAPGTSGMGAAF. CDR3 sequence (DNA): TGTGCCAGCAGCTCGGCCCCCGGGACTAGCGGAATGGGTGCCGCCTTC. The full variable domain, completed using reference TRBV5-4 and TRBJ2-7, is ETGVTQSPTHLIKTRGQQVTLRCSSQSGHNTVSWYQQALGQGPQFIFQYYREEENGRGNFPPRFSGLQFPNYSSELNVNALELDDSALYLCASSSAPGTSGMGAAFGPGTRLTVT.